Each of the 22 T cell receptor beta chains below was sequenced from the same sample in a study of blood T cell repertoires in COVID-19. The method was immunoSEQ multiplex PCR; TCRdb's version includes in-frame clones alone and lacks a portion of them. Among 57,000 or so clones listed, around 85% were seen once. Sequencing was carried out using peripheral blood. The receptors shown here come from a man in his 70s with active COVID-19.

The rearrangement links TRBV6-2 or TRBV6-3 to TRBJ2-7, with unresolved D. This CDR3 contains 15 residues. The V gene lost 2 bases and the J gene lost 2 bases, with 13 bases spanning the gap. Per germline, CDR1 MNHEY and CDR2 SVGEGT. The DNA for the CDR3 is TGTGCCAGCAGTTACGTTACTTTTCGAGCCTACGAGCAGTACTTC. Protein: CASSYVTFRAYEQYF.

This sequence joins TRBV7-2 and TRBJ2-7; 9 bases map to TRBD2. Losses at the gene ends were 5 bases for V and 1 base for J; bases not matched to a gene: 9. CDR3 size: 16 residues. Per germline, CDR1 SGHTA and CDR2 FQGNSA. The CDR3 DNA reads TGTGCCAGCAGCCTCGACTGGACTAGCGCATCCTACGAGCAGTACTTC. Protein product: CASSLDWTSASYEQYF. Drawing the rest from reference TRBV7-2 and TRBJ2-7, the complete variable domain is GAGVSQSPSNKVTEKGKDVELRCDPISGHTALYWYRQSLGQGLEFLIYFQGNSAPDKSGLPSDRFSAERTGGSVSTLTIQRTQQEDSAVYLCASSLDWTSASYEQYFGPGTRLTVT.

This chain links TRBV11-2 with TRBJ2-7; 9 bases are shared with TRBD2. The germline gives CDR1 SGHAT, CDR2 FQNNGV. The CDR3 contains 17 residues. V lost 2 bases, J lost 4 bases, and 12 bases stayed unmatched. The CDR3 DNA follows: TGTGCCAGCAGCTTAAGTTCGGCGGGAGGGTCGGTGTACGAGCAGTACTTC. Its protein product is CASSLSSAGGSVYEQYF.

The chain joins TRBV9 to TRBJ2-7; 9 nucleotides agree with TRBD1. This CDR3 is 14 amino acids long. Trimming at V came to 4 bases and at J to 4 bases, leaving 6 bases not matched to a gene. CDR1 and CDR2 from the germline V gene are SGDLS and YYNGEE. This CDR3 is CASSQDRGGYEQYF. CDR3 sequence (DNA): TGTGCCAGCAGCCAGGACAGGGGAGGTTACGAGCAGTACTTC.

This rearrangement joins TRBV3-1 (or the pseudogene TRBV3-2) to TRBJ1-1; no firm D call. The CDR3 runs to 17 residues. Trimming pared 0 bases from V and 3 bases from J, leaving 17 bases between. Looked up from germline, CDR1 is LGHDT and CDR2 is YNNKEL (reference sequence). This CDR3 is CASSQDPVRGRDTEAFF. The CDR3, as DNA: TGTGCCAGCAGCCAAGATCCAGTCCGGGGAAGAGACACTGAAGCTTTCTTT.

The chain links TRBV6-2 or TRBV6-3 to TRBJ1-6; the match to TRBD1 covers 7 bases. Germline CDR1 MNHEY, CDR2 SVGEGT. This CDR3 region has 15 residues. V gave up 0 bases and J gave up 7 bases; unmatched junction bases: 3. In DNA form, the CDR3 reads TGTGCCAGCAGTTACTCGAGGGGGCGCAATTCACCCCTCCACTTT. Translating gives CASSYSRGRNSPLHF.

The rearrangement uses TRBV24-1 and TRBJ2-1, with 14 bases matching TRBD2. Germline V gene sequence: CDR1 KGHDR, CDR2 SFDVKD. Trimming took 1 base from V and 9 from J; bases not matched to a gene: 4. This CDR3 region has 16 residues. This chain's CDR3 is CATSDFGTSGSGEQFF. Written as DNA, the CDR3 is TGTGCCACCAGTGATTTCGGGACTAGCGGGAGCGGTGAGCAGTTCTTC.

The chain has TRBV28 and TRBJ2-7, with D possibly TRBD1 on 5 matching bases. Germline CDR1 reads MDHEN; CDR2 reads SYDVKM. The CDR3 is 16 residues long. Trimming took off 2 bases at V and 4 bases at J, with 18 bases between the two ends. The CDR3 bases are TGTGCCAGCAGTTTAGCTGGGCAGGGATCAGGGTACGAGCAGTACTTC. It specifies CASSLAGQGSGYEQYF.

This clone was observed a single time. This chain links TRBV5-8 with TRBJ2-6, with 10 bases fitting TRBD1. This CDR3 is 17 amino acids long. The J segment lost 1 base and the V segment lost 4 bases, leaving 5 bases of the junction unmatched. The V gene's germline CDR1 is SGHTS and CDR2 YDEGEE. The CDR3 sequence is CASSQGQGVSGANVLTF. The CDR3 coding sequence is TGTGCCAGCAGCCAAGGACAGGGGGTTTCTGGGGCCAACGTCCTGACTTTC.

This clone was detected once. The chain recombines TRBV5-1 with TRBJ1-1; no firm D call. The germline V and J ends were trimmed by 0 bases and 5 bases, with 5 bases remaining between them. The CDR3 runs to 12 residues. Germline lookup yields CDR1 SGHRS and CDR2 YFSETQ. CDR3 loop: CASSLVPTEAFF. The CDR3 DNA reads as TGCGCCAGCAGCTTGGTTCCAACTGAAGCTTTCTTT. The variable domain in full, completed from reference TRBV5-1 and TRBJ1-1, reads KAGVTQTPRYLIKTRGQQVTLSCSPISGHRSVSWYQQTPGQGLQFLFEYFSETQRNKGNFPGRFSGRQFSNSRSEMNVSTLELGDSALYLCASSLVPTEAFFGQGTRLTVV.

This chain uses TRBV4-3 with TRBJ2-1; 11 bases line up with TRBD2. The CDR3 is 16 amino acids. Trimming at V came to 2 bases and at J to 4 bases, leaving 4 bases not matched to a gene. Per germline, CDR1 LGHNA and CDR2 YSLEER. The CDR3 DNA reads as TGCGCCAGCAGCCAACAACTAGCGGGAGTGTACAATGAGCAGTTCTTC. Translation gives CASSQQLAGVYNEQFF.

This clone showed up just once. This rearrangement joins TRBV28 to TRBJ2-5, with TRBD2 identical over 12 bases. Germline V gene lookup returns CDR1 MDHEN and CDR2 SYDVKM. The CDR3 spans 16 residues. J was trimmed by 5 bases and V by 5 bases; bases with no gene match: 9. This chain's CDR3 is CASSKPSGGDWETQYF. Here the CDR3 DNA reads TGTGCCAGCAGTAAACCTAGCGGGGGGGATTGGGAGACCCAGTACTTC.

The chain couples TRBV5-5 to TRBJ2-6, with 9 bases aligning to TRBD1. V lost 2 bases, J lost 11 bases, and 2 bases stayed unmatched. The CDR3 consists of 13 residues. Germline V lookup: CDR1 SGHKS, CDR2 YYEKEE (reference sequence). CDR3 residues: CASSLQGADVLTF. The CDR3 DNA reads as TGTGCCAGCAGCTTACAGGGGGCAGACGTCCTGACTTTC. The full variable domain, with the rest looked up from reference TRBV5-5 and TRBJ2-6, is DAGVTQSPTHLIKTRGQQVTLRCSPISGHKSVSWYQQVLGQGPQFIFQYYEKEERGRGNFPDRFSARQFPNYSSELNVNALLLGDSALYLCASSLQGADVLTFGAGSRLTVL.

The J gene is TRBJ2-3, the V gene TRBV12-5; TRBD2 matches 10 bases. This CDR3 comprises 15 residues. Germline trimming cut 3 bases from V and 3 bases from J; bases unmatched to any gene: 3. Germline loops: CDR1 LGHNT, CDR2 FRNRAP. CDR3 sequence (DNA): TGTGCTAGTGGTTTAGCGGGAGGGCCGACAGATACGCAGTATTTT. This translates into CASGLAGGPTDTQYF. The variable domain in full, completed from reference TRBV12-5 and TRBJ2-3, reads DARVTQTPRHKVTEMGQEVTMRCQPILGHNTVFWYRQTMMQGLELLAYFRNRAPLDDSGMPKDRFSAEMPDATLATLKIQPSEPRDSAVYFCASGLAGGPTDTQYFGPGTRLTVL.

The chain carries TRBV19 and TRBJ2-1, with D tentatively TRBD2 (5 bases). Germline V gives CDR1 LNHDA, CDR2 SQIVND (reference sequence). V was shortened by 6 bases and J by 12 bases, with 18 bases between the two germline ends. This CDR3 is 13 amino acids long. The CDR3, as DNA: TGTGCCAGTAGATCCCCATCGGGCGGGCGGCAGTTCTTC. Protein product: CASRSPSGGRQFF.

The chain combines TRBV9 with TRBJ1-1; TRBD1 might be the D (6 bases). CDR1 is SGDLS, CDR2 YYNGEE, per germline. The CDR3 length is 17 residues. V was trimmed by 2 bases and J by 2 bases, leaving 19 bases between them. The CDR3: CASSVDAGAYTNTEAFF. CDR3 coding DNA: TGTGCCAGCAGCGTCGACGCAGGGGCCTATACTAACACTGAAGCTTTCTTT.

The gene calls are TRBV9 and TRBJ1-1; no clear D. The CDR3 length is 13 residues. Trimming took off 0 bases at V and 1 base at J, with 4 bases between the two ends. Germline V lookup: CDR1 SGDLS, CDR2 YYNGEE. CDR3 residues: CASSVAENTEAFF. CDR3 DNA: TGTGCCAGCAGCGTAGCAGAGAACACTGAAGCTTTCTTT.

The chain links TRBV29-1 to TRBJ2-1; possible D gene TRBD2, 5 bases. CDR3 length: 16 amino acids. Germline CDR1 SQVTM, CDR2 ANQGSEA. The V gene lost 3 bases and the J gene lost 1 base, with 16 bases spanning the gap. The CDR3 protein is CSVEGGAGRSYNEQFF. CDR3 DNA: TGCAGCGTTGAGGGCGGCGCGGGTCGGTCCTACAATGAGCAGTTCTTC.

The J gene is TRBJ2-3, the V gene TRBV9; 8 nucleotides line up with TRBD1. Germline V gene data show CDR1 as SGDLS and CDR2 as YYNGEE. There are 15 residues in the CDR3. With 3 bases clipped from V and 7 bases from J, the junction kept 10 bases outside the gene matches. CDR3 nucleotide sequence: TGTGCCAGCAGCGCGAGGACAGGGTTGGACTATACGCAGTATTTT. Translation: CASSARTGLDYTQYF.

The V call is TRBV2, the J call TRBJ2-7; 15 nucleotides match TRBD2. Germline CDR1 reads SNHLY; CDR2 reads FYNNEI. This CDR3 region has 16 residues. J gave up 5 bases and V 6 bases, and 8 bases lay outside the gene matches. Written as DNA, the CDR3 is TGTGCCAGCAGGGGGGGGACTAGCGGGAGGATCCACGAGCAGTACTTC. This encodes CASRGGTSGRIHEQYF.

The chain couples TRBV2 to TRBJ2-7; 7 nucleotides match TRBD1. Germline V gene lookup returns CDR1 SNHLY and CDR2 FYNNEI. The CDR3 consists of 15 residues. The ends lost 7 bases at V and 6 bases at J; junction bases unmatched: 15. The CDR3 DNA reads TGTGCCAGCAACGGACAGGCCGAACGCCTGGGCGAGCAGTACTTC. Its translation is CASNGQAERLGEQYF.

The chain employs TRBV18 and TRBJ2-5; possible D gene TRBD2, 6 bases. V shed 4 bases and J shed 5 bases, with 11 bases lying between them. Germline V gene lookup returns CDR1 KGHSH and CDR2 LQKENI. The CDR3 sequence is 13 residues long. Written as DNA, the CDR3 is TGTGCCAGCTCACAGGAGGGCCTTGAGACCCAGTACTTC. It specifies CASSQEGLETQYF.